This TCR beta chain was recovered during a study of shared clonotypes between healthy human individuals. Study-wide context: Used for every donor were three CD4 naive, three CD4 memory, two CD8 naive and one CD8 memory plate. Broader study findings: The four-donor shared clonotypes exceeded non-shared clonotypes in generation probability, with non-shared ones scoring lower. The donor pool, a small one, limited the genetic and exposure-history diversity represented.

About this clone: Its antigen is not identified.

CDR1 MNHNS and CDR2 SASEGT come from the germline V gene. The CDR3 length is 18 residues. V shed 2 bases and J 0 bases; nucleotides not matched to a gene: 9. Naive CD8 cells comprised CD45RO-negative, CCR7-positively selected cells, excluding terminally differentiated effector memory CD45RA+ cells. Donors, without exception, were Caucasian adults residing in Nashville, Tennessee. Only in-frame clones appear in the TCRdb table, and some are missing; sequencing was by immunoSEQ multiplex PCR. This table has about 870,000 clones, 90% to 95% appearing once. The clonotype comes from a young man in good health. The genes are TRBV6-1 and TRBJ1-5, with 8 bases that match TRBD1. The sequenced material came from naive CD8+ T cells sorted from blood. The CDR3 sequence: CASSEIKGQGYSNQPQHF. CDR3 DNA: TGTGCCAGCAGTGAAATCAAAGGACAGGGCTATAGCAATCAGCCCCAGCATTTT.